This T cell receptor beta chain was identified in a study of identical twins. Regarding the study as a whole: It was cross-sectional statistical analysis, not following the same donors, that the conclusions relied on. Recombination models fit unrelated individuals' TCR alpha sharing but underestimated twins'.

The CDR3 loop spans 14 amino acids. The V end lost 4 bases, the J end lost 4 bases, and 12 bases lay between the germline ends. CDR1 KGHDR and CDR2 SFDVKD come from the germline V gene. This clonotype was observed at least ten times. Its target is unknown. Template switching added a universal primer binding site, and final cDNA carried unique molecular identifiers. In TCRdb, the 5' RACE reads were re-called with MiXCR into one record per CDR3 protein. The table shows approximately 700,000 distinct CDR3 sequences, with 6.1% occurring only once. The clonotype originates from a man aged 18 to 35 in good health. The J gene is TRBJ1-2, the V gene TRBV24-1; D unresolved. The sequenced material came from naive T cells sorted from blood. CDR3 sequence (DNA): TGTGCCACCAGTGAAGGTCGACACTTCTATGGCTACACCTTC. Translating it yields CATSEGRHFYGYTF.